This TCR beta chain appears in the sequencing data of a study of blood T cell repertoires in COVID-19. Study context: Whether acute or convalescent, the COVID-19 samples came from the United States, Italy and Spain.

Per the original data handling: The assay estimated nucleated cells by amplifying reference gene primers. Sequenced by immunoSEQ multiplex PCR; TCRdb stores in-frame clones only, minus some. That table gives V, J and clone size, and the DNA gave D and trimming. The table lists approximately 150,000 clones, 88% of them singletons, with over 2% in the top ten. Germline lookup yields CDR1 SGHVS and CDR2 FNYEAQ. The CDR3 covers 12 residues. Trimming removed 10 bases at V and 0 bases at J, with 10 bases between. This chain joins TRBV7-6 and TRBJ2-7; D is perhaps TRBD2 (6 bases). Sequencing was carried out using peripheral blood. The clonotype comes from a man aged 45 to 65 who had recovered from COVID-19. The CDR3 DNA is TGTGCCACGTCAGCGGGCTCCTACGAGCAGTACTTC. Translation gives CATSAGSYEQYF.